The rows below give T cell receptor beta chains drawn from one sample of a study of cytomegalovirus exposure and HLA in healthy donors. Data came from immunoSEQ multiplex PCR; TCRdb stores just in-frame clones and leaves some out. The table includes around 140,000 clones, approximately 78% detected once. Sequencing was performed on PBMCs. These receptors all come from a woman aged 45-60 years in good health and CMV-seropositive. Both conserved end residues are part of each CDR3. D genes are given only for firm matches. Clone size is not always given. Where it is, it says once, few, many or a class for expanded clones.

j_call: TRBJ2-6; clone_size: -; v_call: TRBV11-2; d_call: TRBD1; cdr3_aa: CASSSPADRGSGANVLTF; cdr3_nt: TGTGCCAGCAGCTCTCCGGCGGACAGGGGCTCTGGGGCCAACGTCCTGACTTTC
j_call: TRBJ2-3; clone_size: -; v_call: TRBV9; d_call: -; cdr3_aa: CASSVGTASTDTQYF; cdr3_nt: TGTGCCAGCAGCGTAGGGACAGCATCGACAGATACGCAGTATTTT
j_call: TRBJ1-1; clone_size: once; v_call: TRBV7-8; d_call: -; cdr3_aa: CASSRQPNTEAFF; cdr3_nt: TGTGCCAGCAGCAGACAGCCGAACACTGAAGCTTTCTTT
j_call: TRBJ2-7; clone_size: -; v_call: TRBV19; d_call: TRBD2; cdr3_aa: CANRFRGLKRGLGEQYF; cdr3_nt: TGTGCCAACAGGTTTCGGGGTTTGAAGCGGGGGCTCGGAGAGCAGTACTTC
j_call: TRBJ2-1; clone_size: -; v_call: TRBV19; d_call: -; cdr3_aa: CASSVNSGEQFF; cdr3_nt: TGTGCCAGTAGTGTAAATAGCGGTGAGCAGTTCTTC
j_call: TRBJ1-2; clone_size: few; v_call: TRBV7-9; d_call: -; cdr3_aa: CASSSTVYGYTF; cdr3_nt: TGTGCCAGCAGTTCTACAGTGTATGGCTACACCTTC
j_call: TRBJ2-2; clone_size: -; v_call: TRBV9; d_call: -; cdr3_aa: CASSVVGGELFF; cdr3_nt: TGTGCCAGCAGCGTAGTCGGCGGGGAGCTGTTTTTT
j_call: TRBJ2-1; clone_size: -; v_call: TRBV5-1; d_call: TRBD2; cdr3_aa: CASRLAGTYNEQFF; cdr3_nt: TGCGCCAGCAGACTAGCGGGAACCTACAATGAGCAGTTCTTC
j_call: TRBJ2-1; clone_size: once; v_call: TRBV12-5; d_call: TRBD1; cdr3_aa: CASAPGQGWVEDEQFF; cdr3_nt: TGTGCTAGTGCCCCCGGACAGGGTTGGGTCGAAGATGAGCAGTTCTTC
j_call: TRBJ2-7; clone_size: -; v_call: TRBV15; d_call: TRBD1; cdr3_aa: CATRGRTGNSYEQYF; cdr3_nt: TGTGCCACCAGGGGTCGGACAGGGAATTCCTACGAGCAGTACTTC
j_call: TRBJ2-1; clone_size: -; v_call: TRBV5-1; d_call: -; cdr3_aa: CASSLDPRDNEQFF; cdr3_nt: TGCGCCAGCAGCTTGGACCCCAGGGACAATGAGCAGTTCTTC
j_call: TRBJ1-1; clone_size: -; v_call: TRBV5-1; d_call: -; cdr3_aa: CASSFLKPDSDGLNTEAFF; cdr3_nt: TGCGCCAGCAGCTTCCTAAAACCGGACAGCGATGGGTTAAACACTGAAGCTTTCTTT
j_call: TRBJ2-7; clone_size: -; v_call: TRBV6-6; d_call: -; cdr3_aa: CASSLEWGGQYF; cdr3_nt: TGTGCCAGCAGTTTAGAGTGGGGCGGGCAGTACTTC
j_call: TRBJ1-1; clone_size: -; v_call: TRBV7-9; d_call: -; cdr3_aa: CSSSLASGWAGDNTEAFF; cdr3_nt: TGTTCCAGCAGCTTAGCATCTGGGTGGGCAGGGGACAACACTGAAGCTTTCTTT
j_call: TRBJ1-2; clone_size: -; v_call: TRBV27; d_call: TRBD1; cdr3_aa: CASSPDRVSFYGYTF; cdr3_nt: TGTGCCAGCAGTCCCGACAGGGTTTCCTTTTATGGCTACACCTTC
j_call: TRBJ1-6; clone_size: once; v_call: TRBV5-1; d_call: -; cdr3_aa: CASSPYGNSPLHF; cdr3_nt: TGCGCCAGCAGTCCCTACGGGAATTCACCCCTCCACTTT
j_call: TRBJ2-4; clone_size: few; v_call: TRBV2; d_call: TRBD1; cdr3_aa: CASMWGQGENIQYF; cdr3_nt: TGTGCCAGCATGTGGGGACAGGGTGAAAACATTCAGTACTTC
j_call: TRBJ2-5; clone_size: once; v_call: TRBV6-1; d_call: TRBD2; cdr3_aa: CASREWGGTQYF; cdr3_nt: TGTGCCAGCAGAGAGTGGGGGGGGACCCAGTACTTC
j_call: TRBJ2-3; clone_size: few; v_call: TRBV2; d_call: TRBD2; cdr3_aa: CATASGRGTDTQYF; cdr3_nt: TGTGCCACCGCTAGCGGGAGGGGCACAGATACGCAGTATTTT
j_call: TRBJ1-1; clone_size: -; v_call: TRBV5-1; d_call: -; cdr3_aa: CASSLDGANTEAFF; cdr3_nt: TGCGCCAGCAGCTTGGACGGTGCGAACACTGAAGCTTTCTTT
j_call: TRBJ1-5; clone_size: -; v_call: TRBV18; d_call: -; cdr3_aa: CASSPQAANSNQPQHF; cdr3_nt: TGTGCCAGCTCACCACAGGCGGCTAATAGCAATCAGCCCCAGCATTTT
j_call: TRBJ1-2; clone_size: -; v_call: TRBV10-3; d_call: -; cdr3_aa: CAISDNHRGNYGYTF; cdr3_nt: TGTGCCATCAGTGACAACCATCGAGGAAACTATGGCTACACCTTC
j_call: TRBJ2-5; clone_size: -; v_call: TRBV10-1; d_call: TRBD2; cdr3_aa: CASSESKGLAGGETQYF; cdr3_nt: TGCGCCAGCAGTGAGTCGAAGGGACTAGCGGGGGGAGAGACCCAGTACTTC
j_call: TRBJ2-3; clone_size: -; v_call: TRBV4-1; d_call: TRBD2; cdr3_aa: CASSPGLAGAKQYF; cdr3_nt: TGCGCCAGCAGCCCGGGACTAGCGGGAGCGAAGCAGTATTTT
j_call: TRBJ1-1; clone_size: few; v_call: TRBV6-4; d_call: -; cdr3_aa: CASSDSSRGTEAFF; cdr3_nt: TGTGCCAGCAGTGACTCGTCCCGGGGGACTGAAGCTTTCTTT
j_call: TRBJ2-2; clone_size: -; v_call: TRBV7-2; d_call: TRBD2; cdr3_aa: CASSLTSGVYTGELFF; cdr3_nt: TGTGCCAGCAGCCTAACTAGCGGGGTTTACACCGGGGAGCTGTTTTTT
j_call: TRBJ1-1; clone_size: -; v_call: TRBV28; d_call: -; cdr3_aa: CASSLTGNAMNTEAFF; cdr3_nt: TGTGCCAGCAGTCTGACAGGTAACGCGATGAACACTGAAGCTTTCTTT
j_call: TRBJ1-2; clone_size: -; v_call: TRBV2; d_call: TRBD1; cdr3_aa: CASSPQGAYNYGYTF; cdr3_nt: TGTGCCAGCAGTCCCCAGGGGGCTTATAACTATGGCTACACCTTC
j_call: TRBJ2-1; clone_size: few; v_call: TRBV15; d_call: -; cdr3_aa: CATSRDLGEAVVNEQFF; cdr3_nt: TGTGCCACCAGCAGAGATTTGGGGGAGGCGGTCGTGAATGAGCAGTTCTTC
j_call: TRBJ2-7; clone_size: -; v_call: TRBV11-2; d_call: -; cdr3_aa: CASSLLRVEQYF; cdr3_nt: TGTGCCAGCAGCCTCCTGAGAGTCGAGCAGTACTTC
j_call: TRBJ2-3; clone_size: -; v_call: TRBV10-3; d_call: -; cdr3_aa: CAISVGSPDTQYF; cdr3_nt: TGTGCCATCAGTGTGGGTAGCCCAGATACGCAGTATTTT
j_call: TRBJ2-2; clone_size: -; v_call: TRBV27; d_call: TRBD1; cdr3_aa: CASSFEGAGTGELFF; cdr3_nt: TGTGCCAGCAGTTTTGAGGGGGCGGGCACCGGGGAGCTGTTTTTT
j_call: TRBJ2-1; clone_size: -; v_call: TRBV5-1; d_call: TRBD1; cdr3_aa: CASSPGTGGLVQFF; cdr3_nt: TGCGCCAGCAGCCCGGGGACAGGGGGCCTGGTGCAGTTCTTC
j_call: TRBJ1-1; clone_size: -; v_call: TRBV7-2; d_call: -; cdr3_aa: CASSLEERAFF; cdr3_nt: TGTGCCAGCAGCTTAGAAGAGAGGGCTTTCTTT
j_call: TRBJ1-3; clone_size: -; v_call: TRBV5-1; d_call: -; cdr3_aa: CASSLLQGHIGNTIYF; cdr3_nt: TGCGCCAGCAGCCTTTTACAGGGACATATTGGAAACACCATATATTTT
j_call: TRBJ2-1; clone_size: once; v_call: TRBV19; d_call: TRBD1; cdr3_aa: CASSIWTGAVNEQFF; cdr3_nt: TGTGCCAGTAGTATATGGACAGGGGCTGTAAATGAGCAGTTCTTC
j_call: TRBJ1-1; clone_size: few; v_call: TRBV19; d_call: -; cdr3_aa: CASSIGGRIMNTEAFF; cdr3_nt: TGTGCCAGTAGTATAGGGGGGAGGATCATGAACACTGAAGCTTTCTTT
j_call: TRBJ1-4; clone_size: -; v_call: TRBV2; d_call: -; cdr3_aa: CASADRSNEKLFF; cdr3_nt: TGTGCCAGCGCCGACAGATCTAATGAAAAACTGTTTTTT
j_call: TRBJ2-7; clone_size: -; v_call: TRBV18; d_call: TRBD1; cdr3_aa: CASSQYRDSSYEQYF; cdr3_nt: TGTGCCAGCTCACAGTACCGGGACAGCTCCTACGAGCAGTACTTC
j_call: TRBJ1-2; clone_size: -; v_call: TRBV5-1; d_call: TRBD1; cdr3_aa: CASSEAGTDYGYTF; cdr3_nt: TGCGCCAGCAGCGAAGCCGGGACAGACTATGGCTACACCTTC
j_call: TRBJ2-3; clone_size: -; v_call: TRBV5-1; d_call: TRBD2; cdr3_aa: CASSLGLAGTPTDTQYF; cdr3_nt: TGCGCCAGCAGCTTGGGGCTAGCGGGGACCCCCACAGATACGCAGTATTTT
j_call: TRBJ2-3; clone_size: -; v_call: TRBV30; d_call: -; cdr3_aa: CAWSVAGTDTQYF; cdr3_nt: TGTGCCTGGAGTGTAGCAGGGACAGATACGCAGTATTTT
j_call: TRBJ2-5; clone_size: -; v_call: TRBV28; d_call: -; cdr3_aa: CASSFGWQSQETQYF; cdr3_nt: TGTGCCAGCAGTTTCGGGTGGCAGTCCCAAGAGACCCAGTACTTC
j_call: TRBJ1-1; clone_size: once; v_call: TRBV7-9; d_call: TRBD1; cdr3_aa: CATHRGGVTEAFF; cdr3_nt: TGTGCCACGCACAGGGGGGGGGTGACTGAAGCTTTCTTT
j_call: TRBJ2-2; clone_size: -; v_call: TRBV9; d_call: -; cdr3_aa: CASSPGMDTGELFF; cdr3_nt: TGTGCCAGCAGCCCAGGGATGGACACCGGGGAGCTGTTTTTT
j_call: TRBJ2-7; clone_size: once; v_call: TRBV5-6; d_call: TRBD1; cdr3_aa: CASSLVYQGAPEQYF; cdr3_nt: TGTGCCAGCAGCTTGGTTTACCAGGGGGCGCCCGAGCAGTACTTC
j_call: TRBJ2-1; clone_size: -; v_call: TRBV5-1; d_call: -; cdr3_aa: CASSLYLPTYTYNEQFF; cdr3_nt: TGCGCCAGCAGCTTGTACCTCCCAACATACACATACAATGAGCAGTTCTTC
j_call: TRBJ2-7; clone_size: few; v_call: TRBV5-4; d_call: -; cdr3_aa: CASSLRGGYYEQYF; cdr3_nt: TGTGCCAGCAGCTTACGAGGCGGATATTACGAGCAGTACTTC
j_call: TRBJ1-2; clone_size: -; v_call: TRBV19; d_call: TRBD1; cdr3_aa: CASSLDRDGGYTF; cdr3_nt: TGTGCCAGTAGTTTGGACAGGGACGGGGGCTACACCTTC
j_call: TRBJ1-1; clone_size: -; v_call: TRBV19; d_call: TRBD1; cdr3_aa: CATKGQGGETTEAFF; cdr3_nt: TGTGCCACCAAGGGACAGGGAGGGGAGACCACTGAAGCTTTCTTT